Below, 21 T cell receptor beta chains from the same sample are listed, as sequenced in a study of T cell responses to AZD1222 COVID-19 vaccine. TCRdb keeps only in-frame clones here, not all; method: immunoSEQ multiplex PCR. The data show 80,000 to 100,000 clones, with roughly nine tenths seen just once and less than 3.5% held by the top ten. The sample in question was peripheral blood, obtained on day 0 of MenACWY control vaccination. All receptors come from an adult in good health.

Concerning this clone itself: The identical CDR3 is also encoded by other nucleotide sequences in the sample. V gene TRBV6-5 combines with J gene TRBJ1-2; perhaps TRBD1 as D (6 bases). The V and J ends lost 0 bases and 2 bases respectively, with 7 bases between them. CDR1 and CDR2 from the germline V gene are MNHEY and SVGAGI. This CDR3 region has 14 residues. In nucleotides, the CDR3 is TGTGCCAGCAGTTACTCAACAGGGAACTATGGCTACACCTTC. It codes for CASSYSTGNYGYTF.

This clone appeared a few times. The chain couples TRBV6-1 to TRBJ2-1; TRBD1 matches at 8 bases. Trimming removed 6 bases from V and 7 bases from J; junction bases left unmatched: 8. This CDR3 is built from 14 residues. Germline loops: CDR1 MNHNS, CDR2 SASEGT. This CDR3 is CASRTGTGGNEQFF. DNA for the CDR3: TGTGCCAGCAGAACCGGGACAGGAGGGAATGAGCAGTTCTTC.

V is TRBV28 and J is TRBJ1-3; D may be TRBD1 (6 bases). V dropped 5 bases and J dropped 4 bases, with 12 bases sitting between them. The CDR3 runs to 14 residues. Germline V gene lookup returns CDR1 MDHEN and CDR2 SYDVKM. The CDR3 spells CASSRTGTGNTIYF. The CDR3 coding sequence is TGTGCCAGCAGTCGGACCGGGACAGGAAACACCATATATTTT.

This clone has more than one count but fewer than ten. This sequence joins TRBV3-1 (or the pseudogene TRBV3-2) and TRBJ2-1; TRBD1 might be the D (6 bases). The CDR3 length is 15 residues. The germline CDR1 and CDR2 sequences are LGHDT and YNNKEL (reference sequence). Trimming removed 5 bases at V and 0 bases at J, with 11 bases between. CDR3 protein: CASSFGTLSYNEQFF. In DNA form, the CDR3 reads TGTGCCAGCAGCTTCGGGACACTCTCCTACAATGAGCAGTTCTTC.

The chain uses TRBV6-2 or TRBV6-3 and TRBJ2-7; 11 positions agree with TRBD2. Germline trimming cut 5 bases from V and 0 bases from J; bases unmatched to any gene: 9. CDR3 size: 17 residues. Germline-derived CDR1 and CDR2 are MNHEY and SVGEGT. In nucleotides, the CDR3 is TGTGCCAGCAGTCCCCCCCGACTAGCGGGGAGCTCCTACGAGCAGTACTTC. Translated: CASSPPRLAGSSYEQYF.

V is TRBV2 and J is TRBJ2-3; D not resolved. The CDR3 contains 15 residues. The germline V and J ends were trimmed by 2 bases and 0 bases, with 9 bases remaining between them. CDR1 SNHLY and CDR2 FYNNEI come from the germline V gene. The CDR3 reads CASSEWGSSTDTQYF. The CDR3 DNA reads as TGTGCCAGCAGTGAATGGGGATCTAGCACAGATACGCAGTATTTT.

The CDR3 DNA is TGTGCCAGCAGCTTAGAACACACGGATCATTCACCCCTCCACTTT. This encodes CASSLEHTDHSPLHF. V gene TRBV11-1 combines with J gene TRBJ1-6; no clear D. CDR1 is SGHAT and CDR2 is FQDESV in the germline V gene (reference sequence). V lost 1 base to trimming and J lost 8 bases, with 12 bases between them. The CDR3 has 15 residues.

The chain has TRBV5-1 and TRBJ1-6, with TRBD1 matching 12 bases. CDR3 size: 15 residues. V was clipped by 2 bases and J by 9 bases; unmatched bases: 3. CDR1 and CDR2 from the germline V gene are SGHRS and YFSETQ. CDR3 protein: CASSLKGQGASPLHF. The CDR3 nucleotides read TGCGCCAGCAGCTTAAAGGGACAGGGGGCTTCACCCCTCCACTTT.

This clone was counted only a few times. V gene TRBV7-9 combines with J gene TRBJ2-1; 7 nucleotides line up with TRBD1. The V segment lost 4 bases and the J segment 8 bases; nucleotides outside the gene matches: 5. There are 13 residues in the CDR3. Germline V gene lookup returns CDR1 SEHNR and CDR2 FQNEAQ (reference sequence). The CDR3 reads CASSSQGTDEQFF. The CDR3 region has the DNA TGTGCCAGCAGCTCACAGGGGACGGATGAGCAGTTCTTC.

V gene TRBV6-2 or TRBV6-3 combines with J gene TRBJ2-2, with 7 bases that match TRBD2. V lost 5 bases, J lost 4 bases, and 4 bases stayed unmatched. Germline CDR1 reads MNHEY; CDR2 reads SVGEGT. There are 14 residues in the CDR3. DNA of the CDR3: TGTGCCAGCAGTACGCGGGGGACCACCGGGGAGCTGTTTTTT. Protein sequence: CASSTRGTTGELFF.

The chain carries TRBV28 and TRBJ1-4; 8 nucleotides line up with TRBD1. The CDR3 extends over 14 amino acids. Germline values: CDR1 MDHEN, CDR2 SYDVKM. V was clipped by 5 bases and J by 5 bases; unmatched bases: 4. CDR3: CASSRDRLNEKLFF. The DNA for the CDR3 is TGTGCCAGCAGTAGGGACAGGTTGAATGAAAAACTGTTTTTT.

The V call is TRBV11-3, the J call TRBJ2-3, with 8 nucleotides matching TRBD1. CDR1 is SGHNT and CDR2 is YENEEA in the germline V gene. The CDR3 is made up of 15 amino acids. The J segment lost 7 bases and the V segment lost 5 bases, leaving 11 bases of the junction unmatched. CDR3 region: CASSRGQGDGNTQYF. CDR3 DNA sequence: TGTGCCAGCAGCCGTGGACAGGGCGACGGAAATACGCAGTATTTT.

This rearrangement joins TRBV27 to TRBJ2-7, with 9 nucleotides matching TRBD1. Germline values: CDR1 MNHEY, CDR2 SMNVEV (reference sequence). This CDR3 is built from 11 residues. V gave up 8 bases and J gave up 5 bases; unmatched junction bases: 1. The CDR3 DNA follows: TGTGCCAGCCGGGACAGGGACGAGCAGTACTTC. Amino acids: CASRDRDEQYF.

The CDR3: CASSLGDNEQFF. In nucleotides, the CDR3 is TGTGCCAGCAGCTTAGGGGACAATGAGCAGTTCTTC. This chain links TRBV7-3 with TRBJ2-1, with unresolved D. Germline V CDR1 and CDR2: SGHTA, FQGTGA. The CDR3 covers 12 residues. Trimming left V 2 bases short and J 5 bases short, with 4 bases between. Combining the CDR3 with reference TRBV7-3 and TRBJ2-1 gives the whole variable domain GAGVSQTPSNKVTEKGKYVELRCDPISGHTALYWYRQSLGQGPEFLIYFQGTGAADDSGLPNDRFFAVRPEGSVSTLKIQRTERGDSAVYLCASSLGDNEQFFGPGTRLTVL.

The chain recombines TRBV12-3 or TRBV12-4 with TRBJ2-1, with TRBD2 as a possible D gene (7 bases). CDR3 length: 13 residues. With 6 bases removed from V and 9 bases from J, the gap between germline ends came to 15 bases. The CDR3 DNA follows: TGTGCCAGCAGCCCTCCGGGGGGCTCTGAGCAGTTCTTC. As protein: CASSPPGGSEQFF.

The chain uses TRBV4-3 and TRBJ1-3; TRBD1 is a possible D gene (6 bases). V gave up 0 bases and J gave up 4 bases, with 10 bases separating them. CDR1 and CDR2 from the germline V gene are LGHNA and YSLEER. CDR3 size: 15 residues. The CDR3 sequence is CASSQDPTGGNTIYF. CDR3 bases: TGCGCCAGCAGCCAAGACCCCACAGGGGGAAACACCATATATTTT.

The chain employs TRBV6-5 and TRBJ1-6; D unresolved. Germline values: CDR1 MNHEY, CDR2 SVGAGI. Trimming pared 2 bases from V and 8 bases from J, leaving 16 bases between. The CDR3 runs 16 residues. CDR3 DNA: TGTGCCAGCAGTTACAATGGAGGGTGGGGAGATTCACCCCTCCACTTT. Translating it yields CASSYNGGWGDSPLHF.

The rearrangement links TRBV19 to TRBJ2-1; 12 bases fit TRBD2. In germline, CDR1 is LNHDA, CDR2 SQIVND (reference sequence). Germline trimming cut 4 bases from V and 6 bases from J; bases unmatched to any gene: 10. CDR3 length equals 17 residues. The CDR3 DNA reads TGTGCCAGTAGTACCCCTCCTCTAGCGGGGGGGGGCAATGAGCAGTTCTTC. Translation: CASSTPPLAGGGNEQFF.

The V gene is TRBV28, the J gene TRBJ2-7; no clear D gene. V lost 4 bases to trimming and J lost 7 bases, with 14 bases between them. The CDR3 is made up of 13 amino acids. CDR1 MDHEN and CDR2 SYDVKM come from the germline V gene. CDR3 sequence reads: CASSSGTYAEQYF. The CDR3 DNA reads as TGTGCCAGCAGTTCGGGTACCTACGCGGAGCAGTACTTC.

This clone was recorded once. V usage is TRBV11-2 and J usage is TRBJ2-5, with a weak D call TRBD2 (7 bases). The germline V gene encodes CDR1 SGHAT and CDR2 FQNNGV. The CDR3 has 14 residues. Trimming removed 4 bases at V and 7 bases at J, with 16 bases between. CDR3 protein: CASSSAGAARTQYF. The CDR3 DNA sequence: TGTGCCAGCAGCTCGGCGGGGGCCGCGAGGACCCAGTACTTC.

This sequence joins TRBV20-1 and TRBJ2-3; 10 bases agree with TRBD2. V dropped 3 bases and J dropped 1; count of bases not matched to a gene: 1. Germline CDR1 reads DFQATT; CDR2 reads SNEGSKA (reference sequence). The CDR3 has 14 amino acids. In nucleotides, the CDR3 is TGCAGTGCTAGTCTAGCGGGGGGCACAGATACGCAGTATTTT. It codes for CSASLAGGTDTQYF.